Listed below are T cell receptor beta chains from one sample, sequenced in a study of CD8 T cells in ankylosing spondylitis. Via MiXCR, TCRdb re-called the 5' RACE reads, giving one row per CDR3 protein. The table lists some 220,000 distinct CDR3 sequences, under 8.5% of them singletons. What was sequenced was blood, either unsorted or a sorted T cell fraction (not recorded which). These receptors were obtained from a female donor with ankylosing spondylitis or in good health (not recorded which). CDR3s include the opening cysteine and the closing phenylalanine or tryptophan. A D gene is named only where the DNA matches it firmly. Not every row has a clone size; where given, it reads once, few, many or a size class.

CDR3aa: CAAGAITDTQYF
CDR3nt: TGTGCCGCGGGGGCGATCACAGATACGCAGTATTTT
v_gene: TRBV7-2
j_gene: TRBJ2-3
abundance: many
d_gene: NA

CDR3aa: CASSLEMFEQYF
CDR3nt: TGTGCCAGCAGCTTAGAAATGTTCGAGCAGTACTTC
v_gene: TRBV11-2
j_gene: TRBJ2-7
abundance: few
d_gene: NA

CDR3aa: CASSLGQSNQLQHF
CDR3nt: TGTGCCAGCAGTTTAGGACAGTCTAATCAGCTCCAGCATTTT
v_gene: TRBV13
j_gene: TRBJ1-5
abundance: NA
d_gene: NA

CDR3aa: CSARTRDRGFF
CDR3nt: TGCAGTGCTAGAACCCGGGACAGGGGATTTTTT
v_gene: TRBV20-1
j_gene: TRBJ1-4
abundance: many
d_gene: TRBD1

CDR3aa: CASSDETDTQYF
CDR3nt: TGCGCCAGCAGTGACGAGACAGATACGCAGTATTTT
v_gene: TRBV10-2
j_gene: TRBJ2-3
abundance: many
d_gene: NA

CDR3aa: CASSQDTSRSGAFF
CDR3nt: TGCGCCAGCAGCCAAGATACATCCCGGAGCGGGGCTTTCTTT
v_gene: TRBV4-3
j_gene: TRBJ1-1
abundance: many
d_gene: NA

CDR3aa: CASSEQGGREKLFF
CDR3nt: TGTGCCAGCAGCGAACAGGGGGGAAGGGAAAAACTGTTTTTT
v_gene: TRBV7-2
j_gene: TRBJ1-4
abundance: few
d_gene: TRBD1

CDR3aa: CASSLEAGDATDTQYF
CDR3nt: TGTGCCAGCAGCTTAGAGGCGGGAGACGCTACAGATACGCAGTATTTT
v_gene: TRBV11-2
j_gene: TRBJ2-3
abundance: few
d_gene: TRBD2

CDR3aa: CASSPDRVGANVLTF
CDR3nt: TGTGCCAGCAGCCCCGACAGGGTTGGGGCCAACGTCCTGACTTTC
v_gene: TRBV7-2
j_gene: TRBJ2-6
abundance: few
d_gene: TRBD1

CDR3aa: CSAGFQETQYF
CDR3nt: TGCAGTGCCGGGTTCCAAGAGACCCAGTACTTC
v_gene: TRBV20-1
j_gene: TRBJ2-5
abundance: many
d_gene: NA

CDR3aa: CSAPVTSGFQETQYF
CDR3nt: TGCAGTGCCCCGGTAACTAGCGGGTTCCAAGAGACCCAGTACTTC
v_gene: TRBV20-1
j_gene: TRBJ2-5
abundance: few
d_gene: TRBD2

CDR3aa: CASSQQGANEKLFF
CDR3nt: TGTGCCAGCAGTCAGCAGGGGGCTAATGAAAAACTGTTTTTT
v_gene: TRBV28
j_gene: TRBJ1-4
abundance: many
d_gene: TRBD1

CDR3aa: CASSFWGGASNQPQHF
CDR3nt: TGTGCCAGCAGTTTTTGGGGGGGGGCGAGCAATCAGCCCCAGCATTTT
v_gene: TRBV12-3/TRBV12-4
j_gene: TRBJ1-5
abundance: NA
d_gene: NA

CDR3aa: CATSDEAFPYIQYF
CDR3nt: TGTGCCACCAGTGATGAGGCCTTTCCGTACATTCAGTACTTC
v_gene: TRBV24-1
j_gene: TRBJ2-4
abundance: many
d_gene: NA

CDR3aa: CASSFLASGSGEQFF
CDR3nt: TGTGCCAGCAGCTTTTTGGCTAGCGGGAGTGGTGAGCAGTTCTTC
v_gene: TRBV7-3
j_gene: TRBJ2-1
abundance: few
d_gene: TRBD2

CDR3aa: CASSPISGRAGNEQFF
CDR3nt: TGTGCCAGCAGCCCGATTAGCGGGAGGGCCGGCAATGAGCAGTTCTTC
v_gene: TRBV7-2
j_gene: TRBJ2-1
abundance: NA
d_gene: TRBD2

CDR3aa: CASSSGTWNGELFF
CDR3nt: TGTGCCAGCAGTTCGGGGACATGGAACGGGGAGCTGTTTTTT
v_gene: TRBV6-5
j_gene: TRBJ2-2
abundance: many
d_gene: NA

CDR3aa: CASSYSELMNTGELFF
CDR3nt: TGTGCCAGCAGTTACTCGGAACTCATGAACACCGGGGAGCTGTTTTTT
v_gene: TRBV6-5
j_gene: TRBJ2-2
abundance: many
d_gene: NA

CDR3aa: CASSSRSVGADTQYF
CDR3nt: TGCGCCAGCAGCTCCCGGTCGGTGGGTGCAGATACGCAGTATTTT
v_gene: TRBV4-3
j_gene: TRBJ2-3
abundance: many
d_gene: NA

CDR3aa: CASSASGTSGGYTF
CDR3nt: TGTGCCAGCAGTGCCTCAGGGACCTCTGGAGGCTACACCTTC
v_gene: TRBV6-1
j_gene: TRBJ1-2
abundance: many
d_gene: NA

CDR3aa: CASSRQVLYNEQFF
CDR3nt: TGTGCCAGCAGCCGTCAGGTCTTATACAATGAGCAGTTCTTC
v_gene: TRBV14
j_gene: TRBJ2-1
abundance: many
d_gene: NA

CDR3aa: CASSLDGTSGTGELFF
CDR3nt: TGCGCCAGCAGCTTGGATGGGACCTCGGGCACCGGGGAGCTGTTTTTT
v_gene: TRBV5-1
j_gene: TRBJ2-2
abundance: many
d_gene: NA